This entry lists 14 T cell receptor beta chains sequenced from one sample in a study of Ad26.COV2.S vaccination and SARS-CoV-2 variants. The data were produced by immunoSEQ multiplex PCR, yet TCRdb's version contains in-frame clones alone and is incomplete. The data contain hundreds of thousands of clones, more than 75% of them seen just once; the ten biggest clones take up less than 4%. Treatment specified: 19 received Ad26.COV2.S at low or high dose, single or two shots; 5 received placebo; per-sample allocation not given. Samples were taken on day 63 after the first vaccine or placebo injection. The material was peripheral blood, obtained in a trial of Ad26.COV2.S vaccine versus placebo. These receptors all come from a person aged 18-60 years who received the Ad26.COV2.S COVID-19 vaccine or a placebo.

The rearrangement uses TRBV5-6 and TRBJ2-7; the D is unclear. The CDR3 consists of 12 residues. Looked up from germline, CDR1 is SGHDT and CDR2 is YYEEEE. V dropped 1 base and J dropped 6 bases, with 8 bases sitting between them. DNA for the CDR3: TGTGCCAGCAGCTTGAGGGTCTCCGAGCAGTACTTC. Translated, it gives CASSLRVSEQYF.

The chain combines TRBV27 with TRBJ2-3; D remains unclear. The CDR3 totals 8 residues. Trimming stripped 11 bases from V and 8 bases from J, with 5 bases between. Germline CDR1 MNHEY, CDR2 SMNVEV (reference sequence). DNA for the CDR3: TGTGCCGTCGGTACGCAGTATTTT. This codes for CAVGTQYF.

V usage is TRBV7-9 and J usage is TRBJ2-7; 8 bases are a match to TRBD1. The germline V gene encodes CDR1 SEHNR and CDR2 FQNEAQ (reference sequence). The CDR3 consists of 14 residues. Trimming cost V 1 base and J 3 bases; bases outside gene matches: 2. CDR3 DNA: TGTGCCAGCAGCTTAGGGGACAGGATCTACGAGCAGTACTTC. Protein product: CASSLGDRIYEQYF.

The J gene is TRBJ2-1, the V gene TRBV27; no clear D gene. The V and J ends lost 7 bases and 7 bases respectively, with 8 bases between them. The CDR3 contains 11 residues. Germline assignment: CDR1 MNHEY and CDR2 SMNVEV (reference sequence). The CDR3 sequence: CASTLGNEQFF. In nucleotides, the CDR3 is TGTGCCAGCACCTTGGGGAATGAGCAGTTCTTC.

In its sample, this clone was seen a few times. This chain joins TRBV10-3 and TRBJ2-1, with 7 bases that match TRBD2. The CDR3 loop spans 13 amino acids. CDR1 and CDR2 (germline): ENHRY, SYGVKD. V trimming: 3 bases; J trimming: 8 bases; junction bases outside the gene matches: 4. CDR3 residues: CAISDGGGDEQFF. The CDR3 coding sequence is TGTGCCATCAGTGATGGGGGGGGAGATGAGCAGTTCTTC.

This CDR3 is CASSLREVFSEAFF. CDR3 nucleotides: TGTGCCAGCAGCCTTAGGGAGGTGTTCTCTGAAGCTTTCTTT. The chain combines TRBV7-9 with TRBJ1-1; D gene unclear. The ends were cut back, 5 bases at V and 6 bases at J, with 16 bases in the middle. This CDR3 comprises 14 residues. CDR1 is SEHNR and CDR2 is FQNEAQ in the germline V gene (reference sequence). Complete variable domain (other parts from reference TRBV7-9 and TRBJ1-1): DTGVSQNPRHKITKRGQNVTFRCDPISEHNRLYWYRQTLGQGPEFLTYFQNEAQLEKSRLLSDRFSAERPKGSFSTLEIQRTEQGDSAMYLCASSLREVFSEAFFGQGTRLTVV.

V and J are TRBV2 and TRBJ2-1; TRBD2 aligns across 8 bases. CDR1 is SNHLY and CDR2 is FYNNEI in the germline V gene. The CDR3 loop spans 15 amino acids. The V gene end was trimmed by 8 bases and the J gene end by 4 bases; junction bases not matched to a gene: 10. The CDR3 is CASRETGGRYNEQFF. The CDR3 DNA is TGTGCCAGCCGCGAGACGGGGGGGAGGTACAATGAGCAGTTCTTC.

The rearrangement uses TRBV27 and TRBJ2-4; D is unclear. The V gene lost 0 bases and the J gene lost 6 bases, with 6 bases spanning the gap. The CDR3 covers 13 residues. Germline CDR1 reads MNHEY; CDR2 reads SMNVEV (reference sequence). As DNA, the CDR3 is TGTGCCAGCAGTTTATCGTGGGGAAACATTCAGTACTTC. This translates into CASSLSWGNIQYF.

The rearrangement uses TRBV30 and TRBJ2-7; TRBD1 matches at 10 bases. CDR1 is GTSNPN and CDR2 is SVGIG in the germline V gene (reference sequence). The length of the CDR3 is 12 residues. Unmatched junction bases numbered 9, after V lost 5 bases and J lost 11 bases. Here the CDR3 reads CAWSTGGAGKYF. The DNA of the CDR3 is TGTGCCTGGTCGACAGGGGGCGCTGGAAAGTACTTC.

The V gene is TRBV9, the J gene TRBJ2-2; 9 bases are a match to TRBD2. In germline, CDR1 is SGDLS, CDR2 YYNGEE. V lost 1 base, J lost 1 base, and 5 bases stayed unmatched. This CDR3 has 17 residues. Here the CDR3 DNA reads TGTGCCAGCAGCGTAAGGGGACTAGCCCGGAACACCGGGGAGCTGTTTTTT. This sequence encodes CASSVRGLARNTGELFF.

The genes are TRBV7-9 and TRBJ1-1; D is unresolved. V lost 7 bases and J 1 base, leaving 10 bases between the germline ends. Germline values: CDR1 SEHNR, CDR2 FQNEAQ (reference sequence). CDR3 size: 13 residues. CDR3 sequence (DNA): TGTGCCAGCATGACCACACAGAACACTGAAGCTTTCTTT. This codes for CASMTTQNTEAFF.

This chain joins TRBV2 and TRBJ2-7; a weak D match, TRBD1 (5 bases). This CDR3 is built from 12 residues. Trimming pared 6 bases from V and 3 bases from J, leaving 9 bases between. CDR1 is SNHLY, CDR2 FYNNEI, per germline. DNA of the CDR3: TGTGCCAGCAGGGGCAGGGACTACGAGCAGTACTTC. It specifies CASRGRDYEQYF. The full variable domain, with the rest looked up from reference TRBV2 and TRBJ2-7, is EPEVTQTPSHQVTQMGQEVILRCVPISNHLYFYWYRQILGQKVEFLVSFYNNEISEKSEIFDDQFSVERPDGSNFTLKIRSTKLEDSAMYFCASRGRDYEQYFGPGTRLTVT.

The rearrangement uses TRBV6-2 or TRBV6-3 and TRBJ2-3; 11 bases match TRBD2. CDR3 length: 17 amino acids. Trimming took 2 bases from V and 5 from J; bases not matched to a gene: 9. Germline CDR1 MNHEY, CDR2 SVGEGT. CDR3 nucleotide sequence: TGTGCCAGCAGTTACGAGACTAGCGGGATTGTTGTAGATACGCAGTATTTT. The encoded protein is CASSYETSGIVVDTQYF.

The table lists this clone with a count of one. The V and J genes are TRBV6-5 and TRBJ2-7; the match to TRBD2 covers 10 bases. The CDR3 has 16 amino acids. Looked up from germline, CDR1 is MNHEY and CDR2 is SVGAGI. J gave up 0 bases and V 0 bases, and 2 bases lay outside the gene matches. This CDR3 reads CASSYSPSGGSYEQYF. In nucleotides, the CDR3 is TGTGCCAGCAGTTACTCCCCTAGCGGGGGCTCCTACGAGCAGTACTTC.